This T cell receptor (beta chain) was profiled in a study of STAT5B mutations in CD4+ large granular lymphocyte leukemia. J was trimmed by 4 bases and V by 3 bases; bases with no gene match: 10. This CDR3 region has 16 residues. CDR1 and CDR2 (germline): SGHTS, YDEGEE. The data were produced by immunoSEQ multiplex PCR, yet TCRdb's version contains in-frame clones alone and is incomplete. The sample holds about 48,000 clones, about three quarters seen once. The clonotype comes from a human donor in good health. This sequence joins TRBV5-8 and TRBJ2-5; 9 nucleotides agree with TRBD1. Sequencing input: CD4+ T cells from blood buffy coats. CDR3 sequence reads: CASSSEGQGSSETQYF. In nucleotides, the CDR3 is TGTGCCAGCAGCTCCGAGGGACAGGGATCGTCAGAGACCCAGTACTTC.